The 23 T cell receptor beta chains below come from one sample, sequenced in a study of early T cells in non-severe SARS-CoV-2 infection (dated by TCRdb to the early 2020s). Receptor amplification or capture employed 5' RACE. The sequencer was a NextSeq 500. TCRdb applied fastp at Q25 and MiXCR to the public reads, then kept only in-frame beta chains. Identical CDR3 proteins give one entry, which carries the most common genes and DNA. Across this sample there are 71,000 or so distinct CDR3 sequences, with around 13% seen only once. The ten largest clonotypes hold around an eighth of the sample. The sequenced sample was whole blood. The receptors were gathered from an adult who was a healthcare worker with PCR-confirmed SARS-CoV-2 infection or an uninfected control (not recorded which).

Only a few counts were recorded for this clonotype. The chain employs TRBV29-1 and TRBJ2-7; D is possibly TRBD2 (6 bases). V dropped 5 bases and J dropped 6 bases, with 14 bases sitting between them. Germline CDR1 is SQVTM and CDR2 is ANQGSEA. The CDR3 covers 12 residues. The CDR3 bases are TGCAGCGTTATTCGGGGACTGGGCGAGCAGTACTTC. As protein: CSVIRGLGEQYF.

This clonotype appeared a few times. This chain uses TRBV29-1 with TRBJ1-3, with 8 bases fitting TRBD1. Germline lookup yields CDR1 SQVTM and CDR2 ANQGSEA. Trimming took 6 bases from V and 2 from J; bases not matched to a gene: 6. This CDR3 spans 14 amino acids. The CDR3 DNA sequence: TGCAGCGTCGACAGGGACAGGACTGGAAACACCATATATTTT. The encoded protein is CSVDRDRTGNTIYF.

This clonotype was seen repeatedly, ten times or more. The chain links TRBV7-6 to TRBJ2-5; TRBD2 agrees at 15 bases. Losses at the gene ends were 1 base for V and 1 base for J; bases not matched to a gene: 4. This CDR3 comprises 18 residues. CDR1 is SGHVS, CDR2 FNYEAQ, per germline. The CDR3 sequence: CASSLDGTSGGFQETQYF. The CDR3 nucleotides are TGTGCCAGCAGCTTAGATGGGACTAGCGGGGGGTTCCAAGAGACCCAGTACTTC.

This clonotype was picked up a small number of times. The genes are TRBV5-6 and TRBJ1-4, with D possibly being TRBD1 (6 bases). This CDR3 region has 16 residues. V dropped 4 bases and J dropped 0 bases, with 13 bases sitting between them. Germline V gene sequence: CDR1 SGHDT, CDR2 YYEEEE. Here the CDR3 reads CASSQRWGPTNEKLFF. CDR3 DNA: TGTGCCAGCAGCCAGCGTTGGGGGCCAACTAATGAAAAACTGTTTTTT.

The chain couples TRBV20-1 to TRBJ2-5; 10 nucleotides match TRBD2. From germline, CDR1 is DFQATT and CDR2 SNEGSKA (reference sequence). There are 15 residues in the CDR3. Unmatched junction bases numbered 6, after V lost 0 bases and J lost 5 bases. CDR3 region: CSARDPLAGAETQYF. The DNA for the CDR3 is TGCAGTGCTAGAGATCCCCTAGCGGGGGCGGAGACCCAGTACTTC.

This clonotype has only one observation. CDR3 nucleotide sequence: TGCAGTGCTAGACATTTGGGGGGATGGGATACGCAGTATTTT. It translates to CSARHLGGWDTQYF. V and J are TRBV20-1 and TRBJ2-3; weak D call: TRBD2 (6 bases). This CDR3 region has 14 residues. From germline, CDR1 is DFQATT and CDR2 SNEGSKA (reference sequence). V was shortened by 2 bases and J by 6 bases, with 15 bases between the two germline ends.

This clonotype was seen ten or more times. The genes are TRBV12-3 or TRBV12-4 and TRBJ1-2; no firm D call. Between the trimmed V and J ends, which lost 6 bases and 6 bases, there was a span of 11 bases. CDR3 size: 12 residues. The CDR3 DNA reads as TGTGCCAGCAGCCTAATTGGGGATGGCTACACCTTC. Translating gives CASSLIGDGYTF.

CDR3 sequence (DNA): TGTGCCAGCAGTTTACGGCTAATTAGCTCCTACAATGAGCAGTTCTTC. It specifies CASSLRLISSYNEQFF. The rearrangement links TRBV12-3 or TRBV12-4 to TRBJ2-1; D not resolved. The CDR3 length is 16 residues. The V gene lost 2 bases and the J gene lost 0 bases, with 11 bases spanning the gap.

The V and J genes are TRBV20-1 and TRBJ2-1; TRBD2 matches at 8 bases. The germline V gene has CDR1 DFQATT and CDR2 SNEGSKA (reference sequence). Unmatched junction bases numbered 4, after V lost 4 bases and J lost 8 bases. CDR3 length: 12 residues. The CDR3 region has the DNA TGCAGTGCTAAAGGAGCGGGGGATGAGCAGTTCTTC. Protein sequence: CSAKGAGDEQFF.

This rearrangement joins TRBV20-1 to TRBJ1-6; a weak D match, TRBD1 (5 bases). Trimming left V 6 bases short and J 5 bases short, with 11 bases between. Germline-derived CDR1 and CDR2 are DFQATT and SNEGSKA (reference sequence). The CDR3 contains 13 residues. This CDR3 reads CSATPGNNSPLHF. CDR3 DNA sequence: TGCAGTGCCACCCCAGGGAATAATTCACCCCTCCACTTT.

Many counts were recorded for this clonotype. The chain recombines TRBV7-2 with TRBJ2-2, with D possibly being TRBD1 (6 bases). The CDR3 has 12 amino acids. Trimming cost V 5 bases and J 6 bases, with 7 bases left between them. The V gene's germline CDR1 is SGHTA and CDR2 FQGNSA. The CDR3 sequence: CASSQGPGELFF. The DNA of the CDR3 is TGTGCCAGCAGCCAGGGGCCCGGGGAGCTGTTTTTT.

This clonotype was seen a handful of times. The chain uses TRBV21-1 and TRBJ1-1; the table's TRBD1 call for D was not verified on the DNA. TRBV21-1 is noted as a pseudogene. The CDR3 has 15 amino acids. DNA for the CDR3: TGTGCCAGCAGCAAAGACGAGGACAAGAACACTGAAGCTTTCTTT. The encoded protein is CASSKDEDKNTEAFF.

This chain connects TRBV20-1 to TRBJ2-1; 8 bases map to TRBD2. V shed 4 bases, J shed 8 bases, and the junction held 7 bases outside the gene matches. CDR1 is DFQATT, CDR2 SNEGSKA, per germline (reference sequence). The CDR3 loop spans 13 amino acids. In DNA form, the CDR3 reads TGCAGTGCTACGGGGGGGGCCTGGGATGAGCAGTTCTTC. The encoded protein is CSATGGAWDEQFF.

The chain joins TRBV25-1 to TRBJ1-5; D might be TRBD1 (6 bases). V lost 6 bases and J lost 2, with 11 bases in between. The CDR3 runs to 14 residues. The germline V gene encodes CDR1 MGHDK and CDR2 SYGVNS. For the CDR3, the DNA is TGTGCCAGCAGCTCCCCAGGGGGCAATCAGCCCCAGCATTTT. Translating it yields CASSSPGGNQPQHF.

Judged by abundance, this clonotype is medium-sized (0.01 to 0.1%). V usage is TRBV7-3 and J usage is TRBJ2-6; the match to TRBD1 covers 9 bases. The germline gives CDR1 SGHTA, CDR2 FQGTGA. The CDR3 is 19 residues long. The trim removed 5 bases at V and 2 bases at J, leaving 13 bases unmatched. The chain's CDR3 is CASSQRTGGAGPGANVLTF. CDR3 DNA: TGTGCCAGCAGCCAACGAACAGGGGGCGCAGGCCCTGGGGCCAACGTCCTGACTTTC. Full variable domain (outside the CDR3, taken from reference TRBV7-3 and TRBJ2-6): GAGVSQTPSNKVTEKGKYVELRCDPISGHTALYWYRQSLGQGPEFLIYFQGTGAADDSGLPNDRFFAVRPEGSVSTLKIQRTERGDSAVYLCASSQRTGGAGPGANVLTFGAGSRLTVL.

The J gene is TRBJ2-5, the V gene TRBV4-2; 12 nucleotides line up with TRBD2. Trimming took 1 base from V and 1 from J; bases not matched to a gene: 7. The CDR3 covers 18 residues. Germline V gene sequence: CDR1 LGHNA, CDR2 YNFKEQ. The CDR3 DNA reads TGTGCCAGCAGCCAAGCGACTAGCGGGGGCCACGGCCAAGAGACCCAGTACTTC. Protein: CASSQATSGGHGQETQYF.

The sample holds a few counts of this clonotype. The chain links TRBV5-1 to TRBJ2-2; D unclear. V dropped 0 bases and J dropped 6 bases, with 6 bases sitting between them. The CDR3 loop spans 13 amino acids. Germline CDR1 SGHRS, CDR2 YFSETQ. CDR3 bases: TGCGCCAGCAGCTTGGAACTATCCGGGGAGCTGTTTTTT. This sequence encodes CASSLELSGELFF.

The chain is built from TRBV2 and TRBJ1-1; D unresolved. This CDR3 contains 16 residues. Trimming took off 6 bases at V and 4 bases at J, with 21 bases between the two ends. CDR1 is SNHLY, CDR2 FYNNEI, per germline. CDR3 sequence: CASRDPLWEKGTEAFF. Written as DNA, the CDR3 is TGTGCCAGCAGAGATCCCCTCTGGGAAAAAGGCACTGAAGCTTTCTTT.

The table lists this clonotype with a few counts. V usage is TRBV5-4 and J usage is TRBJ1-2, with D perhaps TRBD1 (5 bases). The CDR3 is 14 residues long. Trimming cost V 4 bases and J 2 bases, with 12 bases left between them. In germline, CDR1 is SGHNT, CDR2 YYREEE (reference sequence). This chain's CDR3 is CASSQRQGNYGYTF. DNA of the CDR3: TGTGCCAGCAGCCAGCGGCAGGGAAACTATGGCTACACCTTC.

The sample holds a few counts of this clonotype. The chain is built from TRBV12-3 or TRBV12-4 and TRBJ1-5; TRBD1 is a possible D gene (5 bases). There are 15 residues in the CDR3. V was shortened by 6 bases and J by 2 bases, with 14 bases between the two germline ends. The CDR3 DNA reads TGTGCCAGCAGGACCGGGACGGGAGGCAATCAGCCCCAGCATTTT. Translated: CASRTGTGGNQPQHF.

The CDR3 coding sequence is TGTGCCAGCAGTTATCTAGCAGATTACAATGAGCAGTTCTTC. Translated, it gives CASSYLADYNEQFF. This chain joins TRBV6-2 or TRBV6-3 and TRBJ2-1, with D tentatively TRBD2 (5 bases). CDR3 length: 14 amino acids. Deletions cut 3 bases from V and 4 bases from J, with 10 bases between. The germline CDR1 and CDR2 sequences are MNHEY and SVGEGT.

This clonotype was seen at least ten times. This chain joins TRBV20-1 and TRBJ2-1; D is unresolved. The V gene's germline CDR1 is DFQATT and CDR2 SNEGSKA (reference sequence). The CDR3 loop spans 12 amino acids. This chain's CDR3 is CRAESSYNEQFF. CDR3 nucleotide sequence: TGCAGGGCAGAGAGCTCCTACAATGAGCAGTTCTTC.

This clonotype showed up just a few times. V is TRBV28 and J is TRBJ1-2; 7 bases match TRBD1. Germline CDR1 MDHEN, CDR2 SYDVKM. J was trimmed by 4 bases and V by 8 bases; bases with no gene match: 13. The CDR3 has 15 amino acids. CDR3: CASFSFTGDPYGYTF. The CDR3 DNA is TGTGCCAGCTTCTCCTTTACAGGGGACCCCTATGGCTACACCTTC.